Below, one T cell receptor (beta chain) is given with its context. In this sample, this clone turned up a few times. Its antigen remains unidentified. Base qualities are not recorded, but no much larger clone differs from it by a single base. Other DNA sequences of this sample code for an identical CDR3. The germline V gene (reference sequence) gives CDR1 as LNHNV and CDR2 as YYDKDF. Including cysteine and phenylalanine, the CDR3 has 14 amino acids. The read is trimmed to its CDR3 DNA, 42 bases read in frame from base 1. Trimming takes 0 bases from V and 4 bases from J, and the germline ends sit 9 bases apart. All of the isolated RNA was reverse transcribed with the High Capacity cDNA Reverse Transcription Kit, so expressed TCRB transcripts were sequenced. Naive, central memory and regulatory T cell samples underwent deep immunoSEQ sequencing, averaging around 4 million total reads per sample. Sorted cells were lysed in RLT buffer and RNA was extracted with DNase-treated RNeasy Micro or Mini kits, depending on cell number. Each cell subset was processed on its own to prevent cross-contamination, while patient and healthy donor samples were processed together. The immunoSEQ multiplex PCR was used to amplify TCRB sequences from cDNA, generating 87-bp fragments that spanned the CDR3 region. The amplicons were sequenced using the Illumina HiSeq platform. On the authors' methods: Synthetic template baselines were used to correct PCR bias computationally, reads within Hamming distance 2 were collapsed, and singletons that could not be merged were discarded. Reads were aligned against IMGT so that V, D and J genes, CDR3 length and insertions or deletions at six rearrangement sites could be assigned. Clonotype counts were normalized to sorted cell number within each subset before computing true diversity and Gini coefficients with the tcR R package. The overlap coefficient, calculated on TCRB nucleotide sequences, was used to measure repertoire sharing. Out-of-frame TCRB sequences from naive cells were analyzed as a proxy for the pre-selection repertoire. This immuneACCESS table, as held by TCRdb, lists in-frame sequences with V and J called but not all clones. Of the missing ones, under half trace to an unresolved V gene in checked studies; the others have no known cause. V and J calls and clone size are as listed in that table; D and trimming were resolved from the DNA. This sample lists hundreds of thousands of clones; 10% to 15% were detected once. The top ten clonotypes cover roughly 0.022% of the sample.

This sample stems from a study of beta chain features in type 1 diabetes (dated by TCRdb to the late 2010s). Study-level background: Mean age, gender distribution, total cell number and subset yield were not different between patients and healthy donors. Regulatory and stem cell-like memory subsets were obtained from only 8 patients and roughly 8 healthy donors, while naive and central memory subsets were obtained from all 30 or so donors. The study compared the TCRB repertoires of sorted circulating CD4+ T cell subsets in recently diagnosed type 1 diabetes patients with those in matched healthy donors. A total of 90 million to 120 million sorted cells were examined across all samples, and a strong correlation was observed between cell number per subset and RNA yield.

Each donor gave one peripheral blood draw, roughly 120 mL on average, collected into heparinised tubes. A BD FACSAria II was used to sort naive, central memory, regulatory and stem cell-like memory CD4+ T cells with a panel that included CD45RO, CCR7, CD25, CD127, CD95 and CD27. Every sorted population had a purity above 95%. PBMCs were isolated right away by Lymphoprep density gradient centrifugation and were stained directly, without culture. So that batch effects would be minimized, each experiment stained and sorted samples in pairs, pairing one healthy donor with one patient. Overall results and qualifications from the work: At VDJ recombination sites, patients with type 1 diabetes made fewer insertions and deleted more nucleotides, a pattern implying thymic rearrangement abnormalities. Naive, central memory and regulatory TCRB repertoires appeared to be more similar among patients than among healthy donors. Because the HLA sub-analyses included only small numbers of individuals, any influence of HLA type on TCRB rearrangement was left unresolved. In all four CD4+ subsets, TCRB CDR3 length was moderately but significantly shorter in type 1 diabetes patients. Because cDNA rather than genomic DNA was sequenced, highly expressing activated cells could have been over-represented, although no difference in activation and CD3 levels was found between groups. Shorter templates might have been favored by PCR, but patient and control samples were amplified and corrected together, so both groups would have been affected equally by any skew.

The receptor comes from a man between 18 and 35 years old with type 1 diabetes. The rearranged segments are TRBV15 and TRBJ1-2; TRBD1 is a possible D gene, resting on 5 matching bases. Material for sequencing was naive CD4+ T cells from blood. The sample's cell subset or site, from its label and the paper: true naive CD4+ T cells. The DNA is as follows: TGTGCCACCAGCAGAGAAGGGACGGGCTATGGCTACACCTTC. Its coded protein is CATSREGTGYGYTF.